This T cell receptor beta chain was observed in a study of T cells in localized non-small cell lung cancer. Study-level points and caveats: When the top 100 tumor clones were examined, a median around 50 of them also appeared in the adjacent lung, which was paired and uninvolved.

Using immunoSEQ multiplex PCR, the repertoire was profiled, and TCRdb retains in-frame clones only, with some absent. The table lists tens of thousands of clones, 81% of them singletons. Regarding this clone: The antigen remains undetermined.

The CDR3 is 11 amino acids. V lost 10 bases to trimming and J lost 3 bases, with 10 bases between them. The germline V gene encodes CDR1 MNHEY and CDR2 SVGAGI. This sample comprised PBMCs, obtained before any cancer treatment. This receptor was taken from a man between 40 and 75 years old with stage II lung adenocarcinoma. The chain is built from TRBV6-5 and TRBJ2-7, with D possibly matching TRBD1 (5 bases). The CDR3 DNA follows: TGTGCCACCACAACAGGCTACGAGCAGTACTTC. It encodes CATTTGYEQYF.